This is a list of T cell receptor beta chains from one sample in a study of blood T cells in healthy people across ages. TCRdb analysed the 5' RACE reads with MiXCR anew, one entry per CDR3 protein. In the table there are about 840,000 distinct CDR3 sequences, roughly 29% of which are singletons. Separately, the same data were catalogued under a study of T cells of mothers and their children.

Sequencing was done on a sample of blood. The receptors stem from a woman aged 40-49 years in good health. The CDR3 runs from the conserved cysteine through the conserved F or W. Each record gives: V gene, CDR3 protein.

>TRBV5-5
CASNLIGGLDQETQYF
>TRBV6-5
CASRVTGGSYNEQFF
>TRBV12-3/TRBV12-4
CASSLVWDRGPEAFF
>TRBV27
CASGTSGLAGGANEQFF
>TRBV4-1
CASSQEKWPHEQYF
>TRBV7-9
CASSSTSADESRAQYF
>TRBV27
CASSLSRDRHYEQYF
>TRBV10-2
CASNLAGNTGELFF
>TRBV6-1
CASSDRPRGTDTQYF
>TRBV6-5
CASAPAPTFYGYTF
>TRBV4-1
CASSQASHLRGGFQETQYF
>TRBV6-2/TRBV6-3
CASNYGPFYGYTF
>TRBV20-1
CSAGETGGPYEQYF
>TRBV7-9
CASSLRDGETQYF
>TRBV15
CATSRDGVIRSGGADEQFF
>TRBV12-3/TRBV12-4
CASSEDISGNEQYF
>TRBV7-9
CASSARVRGTQYF
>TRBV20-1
CSARDPLHSNQPQHF
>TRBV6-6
CASRPGGADTQYF
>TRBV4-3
CTSSHETGYNEQFF
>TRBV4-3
CASSPDRGSTGELFF
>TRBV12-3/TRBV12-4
CASTLGLGVYEQYF
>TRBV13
CASSRSRDRDGDEKLFF